The 2 T cell receptor beta chains listed next were all sequenced from one sample in a study of post-analysis software for immune sequencing data. Study conclusions and caveats: Elevated frequency relative to controls characterized several TRBV segments in patients, TRBV5-6, TRBV5-1 and TRBV20-1 among them.

Antigens for these TCRs are unknown. Sequencing libraries made from TCR beta cDNA carried unique molecular identifiers. TCRdb passed the PCR reads through MiXCR, listing each CDR3 protein once. The repertoire includes 700,000 to 900,000 distinct CDR3 sequences, around 46% of them detected once, and around 4.7% sits in the top ten. The sample comprised blood. The receptors derive from a girl aged 5-17 years with multiple sclerosis.

J is TRBJ2-1 and V is TRBV12-3 or TRBV12-4, with D possibly being TRBD2 (5 bases). The CDR3 contains 16 residues. Trimming removed 5 bases at V and 0 bases at J, with 14 bases between. The CDR3 here is CASSARTRHSYNEQFF. The CDR3 DNA sequence: TGTGCCAGCAGTGCGAGAACTAGGCACTCCTACAATGAGCAGTTCTTC.

The chain couples TRBV15 to TRBJ1-2; TRBD1 might be the D (6 bases). CDR3 length: 14 residues. Trimming took off 7 bases at V and 3 bases at J, with 15 bases between the two ends. CDR1 and CDR2 (germline): LNHNV, YYDKDF (reference sequence). CDR3 residues: CATKDLTGDYGYTF. CDR3 DNA: TGTGCCACCAAGGATTTGACAGGCGACTATGGCTACACCTTC.